This T cell receptor beta chain comes out of a study of cytotoxic CD8 clonotypes in ibrutinib-treated CLL. For TCR beta libraries, roughly 2 micrograms of genomic DNA were obtained from cryopreserved PBMCs. Trimming pared 2 bases from V and 0 bases from J, leaving 14 bases between. There are 16 residues in the CDR3. CDR1 is LNHDA and CDR2 is SQIVND in the germline V gene (reference sequence). Data came from immunoSEQ multiplex PCR; TCRdb stores just in-frame clones and leaves some out. In the table there are about 300,000 clones, 67% of which are singletons. This sample comprised PBMCs, obtained after 36 months of ibrutinib treatment. The rearrangement uses TRBV19 and TRBJ2-7; a weak D match, TRBD1 (5 bases). This TCR derives from a human donor with chronic lymphocytic leukemia. CDR3 amino acids: CASSIRQGRSSYEQYF. The CDR3 nucleotides read TGTGCCAGTAGTATACGGCAGGGAAGGAGCTCCTACGAGCAGTACTTC.